This TCR beta chain was captured by sequencing in a study of T cell repertoires in cytomegalovirus infection. This clonotype was counted at least ten times. TCRdb used MiXCR to reprocess the reads, holding one entry per CDR3 protein. The table shows hundreds of thousands of distinct CDR3 sequences, with under 8.5% occurring only once. This CDR3 is 17 amino acids long. Germline assignment: CDR1 SGDLS and CDR2 YYNGEE. Trimming stripped 3 bases from V and 6 bases from J, with 23 bases between. What was sequenced was PBMCs. The receptor was derived from a human donor in good health (CMV status not recorded). Some clones in this sample may be carry-over from other donors' samples. The chain recombines TRBV9 with TRBJ2-3, with D hard to call. The CDR3 DNA reads as TGTGCCAGCAGCGGTCATCTTTGGGCTCCCAGCCCCGATACGCAGTATTTT. It translates to CASSGHLWAPSPDTQYF.